A single sample gave rise to the 15 T cell receptor beta chains below, sequenced in a study of blood T cell repertoires in COVID-19. Clones were sequenced by immunoSEQ multiplex PCR, and TCRdb holds only the in-frame ones, with some missing. This sample has about 28,000 clones; around 87% occur once, and the top ten carry 5.9%. The sequencing input was peripheral blood. Receptors were obtained from a human donor in a cohort sampled during active COVID-19.

The chain has TRBV5-6 and TRBJ2-7; 8 bases match TRBD2. Per germline, CDR1 SGHDT and CDR2 YYEEEE. The CDR3 sequence is 14 residues long. With 3 bases clipped from V and 6 bases from J, the junction kept 8 bases outside the gene matches. The CDR3 protein is CASSSSGTSLEQYF. Written as DNA, the CDR3 is TGTGCCAGCAGCTCTTCCGGGACTAGTCTCGAGCAGTACTTC.

A single count supports this clone. This sequence joins TRBV4-2 and TRBJ2-7, with TRBD1 matching 8 bases. Germline V CDR1 and CDR2: LGHNA, YNFKEQ. The CDR3 is 15 residues long. J lost 3 bases, V lost 2 bases, and 6 bases had no gene match. In nucleotides, the CDR3 is TGTGCCAGCAGCCAACCGGGACAGGAGGACTACGAGCAGTACTTC. Protein: CASSQPGQEDYEQYF.

The chain has TRBV11-3 and TRBJ1-6; no reliable D call. Germline CDR1 reads SGHNT; CDR2 reads YENEEA. V was trimmed by 5 bases and J by 14 bases, leaving 19 bases between them. CDR3 length equals 14 residues. CDR3: CASSTGSSICTLHF. For the CDR3, the DNA is TGTGCCAGCAGCACCGGGTCCTCGATTTGCACCCTCCACTTT.

The chain carries TRBV6-5 and TRBJ2-2; 11 bases align to TRBD1. Losses at the gene ends were 5 bases for V and 3 bases for J; bases not matched to a gene: 2. The germline V gene has CDR1 MNHEY and CDR2 SVGAGI. The CDR3 runs 15 residues. CDR3 DNA: TGTGCCAGCAGTCAGGGACAGGGGGACACCGGGGAGCTGTTTTTT. Its protein product is CASSQGQGDTGELFF.

This chain uses TRBV11-3 with TRBJ2-7; 9 bases map to TRBD1. V gave up 6 bases and J gave up 5 bases; unmatched junction bases: 8. The germline V gene has CDR1 SGHNT and CDR2 YENEEA. The CDR3 length is 14 residues. The CDR3 sequence is CASSTGTGTNEQYF. The CDR3 nucleotides are TGTGCCAGCAGTACCGGGACAGGGACCAACGAGCAGTACTTC.

This clone appeared once. CDR3 sequence (DNA): TGTGCCAGCAGCCACGGGTCGCAGAATTCACCCCTCCACTTT. Translation gives CASSHGSQNSPLHF. This chain connects TRBV4-2 to TRBJ1-6, with D uncertain. CDR3 length equals 14 residues. The V end was cut by 3 bases, the J end by 7 bases, with 10 bases between. Looked up from germline, CDR1 is LGHNA and CDR2 is YNFKEQ.

The V and J genes are TRBV30 and TRBJ2-7; TRBD1 agrees at 8 bases. Per the germline V gene, CDR1 is GTSNPN and CDR2 is SVGIG (reference sequence). J was trimmed by 5 bases and V by 6 bases; bases with no gene match: 6. The CDR3 extends over 12 amino acids. The CDR3 region is CACGRGRDEQYF. CDR3 DNA: TGTGCCTGTGGCAGGGGGCGCGACGAGCAGTACTTC.

The chain has TRBV7-9 and TRBJ1-3, with D unclear. Trimming pared 1 base from V and 4 bases from J, leaving 5 bases between. This CDR3 has 13 amino acids. The germline gives CDR1 SEHNR, CDR2 FQNEAQ (reference sequence). Written as DNA, the CDR3 is TGTGCCAGCAGCTTAGGAGGAGGAAACACCATATATTTT. Its protein product is CASSLGGGNTIYF. Using reference TRBV7-9 and TRBJ1-3 for the parts outside the CDR3, the full variable domain is DTGVSQNPRHKITKRGQNVTFRCDPISEHNRLYWYRQTLGQGPEFLTYFQNEAQLEKSRLLSDRFSAERPKGSFSTLEIQRTEQGDSAMYLCASSLGGGNTIYFGEGSWLTVV.

The chain employs TRBV10-3 and TRBJ2-5; 13 positions agree with TRBD2. CDR3 length: 18 amino acids. V lost 0 bases, J lost 5 bases, and 9 bases stayed unmatched. In germline, CDR1 is ENHRY, CDR2 SYGVKD. CDR3 sequence: CAISESAWTSGGTETQYF. CDR3 bases: TGTGCCATCAGTGAGTCTGCCTGGACTAGCGGGGGAACTGAGACCCAGTACTTC.

In DNA, the CDR3 is TGTGCCTGGAGTTCCAGCGGGGGCTACGAGCAGTACTTC. Its protein is CAWSSSGGYEQYF. The V call is TRBV30, the J call TRBJ2-7; 8 nucleotides align to TRBD2. This CDR3 has 13 amino acids. Germline V gene data show CDR1 as GTSNPN and CDR2 as SVGIG (reference sequence). The V and J ends lost 2 bases and 3 bases, in that order; junction bases with no gene match: 3.

The chain couples TRBV25-1 to TRBJ1-2, with a weak D call TRBD1 (5 bases). Germline CDR1 and CDR2: MGHDK and SYGVNS. The CDR3 spans 18 residues. Trimming stripped 3 bases from V and 4 bases from J, with 24 bases between. The CDR3 is CASSEPLTGHRPFYGYTF. The CDR3 nucleotides are TGTGCCAGCAGTGAGCCCCTGACTGGGCACAGGCCCTTCTATGGCTACACCTTC.

This rearrangement joins TRBV6-5 to TRBJ2-2; 8 nucleotides align to TRBD1. CDR1 and CDR2 from the germline V gene are MNHEY and SVGAGI. The CDR3 is 14 amino acids. Trimming at V came to 5 bases and at J to 9 bases, leaving 8 bases not matched to a gene. CDR3 in DNA: TGTGCCAGCAGTCGAACCGGGACAGGACGGGAGCTGTTTTTT. This encodes CASSRTGTGRELFF.

This chain joins TRBV5-4 and TRBJ1-5, with TRBD1 matching over 8 bases. Germline V gene lookup returns CDR1 SGHNT and CDR2 YYREEE (reference sequence). V shed 3 bases, J shed 4 bases, and the junction held 6 bases outside the gene matches. The CDR3 is made up of 15 amino acids. The CDR3 bases are TGTGCCAGCAGCTCGCTAGACAGGGGAAATCAGCCCCAGCATTTT. This translates into CASSSLDRGNQPQHF.

The V gene is TRBV6-6, the J gene TRBJ2-3; D might be TRBD2 (5 bases). The germline CDR1 and CDR2 sequences are MNHNY and SVGAGI (reference sequence). Trimming stripped 7 bases from V and 7 bases from J, with 12 bases between. This CDR3 is 12 amino acids long. The CDR3 nucleotides are TGTGCCAGCACCTCACTAGGAAATACGCAGTATTTT. Translated: CASTSLGNTQYF.

This clone is labeled as large (0.1 to 1%). The gene calls are TRBV19 and TRBJ2-5; TRBD1 matches at 7 bases. Germline CDR1 and CDR2: LNHDA and SQIVND (reference sequence). This CDR3 comprises 14 residues. The trim removed 3 bases at V and 5 bases at J, leaving 6 bases unmatched. CDR3 in DNA: TGTGCCAGTAGTATGGAACAGGGGTGGGAGACCCAGTACTTC. Translating gives CASSMEQGWETQYF.